This paragraph covers one T cell receptor beta chain sequence. Only in-frame clones appear in the TCRdb table, and some are missing; sequencing was by immunoSEQ multiplex PCR. Among about 50,000 clones listed, 88% were seen once. Trimming left V 4 bases short and J 7 bases short, with 11 bases between. Germline-derived CDR1 and CDR2 are MNHEY and SMNVEV (reference sequence). The CDR3 is 13 residues long. Brentuximab vedotin exposure varied, and every patient relapsed after autologous stem cell transplantation. The data were obtained in a study of PD-1 blockade in classical Hodgkin lymphoma. Sequences were derived from peripheral blood mononuclear cells (PBMCs), sampled before the second cycle of nivolumab. The TCR was taken from a human donor with classical Hodgkin lymphoma. This chain connects TRBV27 to TRBJ2-1; D is unresolved. CDR3 sequence reads: CASSSPLGNEQFF. In DNA, the CDR3 is TGTGCCAGCAGTTCCCCCTTAGGGAATGAGCAGTTCTTC.